This TCR beta chain was captured in a study of T cell clones after liver transplantation. Turning to the study itself: Tolerance: complete withdrawal held at least one year, liver enzymes staying within twice normal.

Per the germline V gene, CDR1 is SGHDT and CDR2 is YYEEEE. There are 15 residues in the CDR3. V was trimmed by 1 base and J by 2 bases, leaving 13 bases between them. To note about this clone: Its cognate antigen is unknown.

General study results and limits: Post-transplant time points were not standardized, so conclusions are preliminary.

TCRdb keeps only in-frame clones here, not all; method: immunoSEQ multiplex PCR. The data show around 21,000 clones, with 80% to 95% seen just once and approximately 25% held by the top ten. This specimen consisted of CD8+ T cells from blood, obtained approximately 27 months after liver transplant. V and J are TRBV5-6 and TRBJ2-7, with D perhaps given as TRBD1 or TRBD2 (6 bases each). This sequence originates from a human patient who received a liver transplant. The graft donor may be the source of some T cells. DNA of the CDR3: TGTGCCAGCAGCTTGCACGCCGGGGGCGCCTACGAGCAGTACTTC. This codes for CASSLHAGGAYEQYF.